Presented here are 4 T cell receptor beta chains from one specimen sequenced in a study of type 1 regulatory T cells (dated by TCRdb to 2020 to 2022). The sequencing machine was an Illumina MiSeq. TCRdb passed the public sequencing reads through fastp at Q25 and MiXCR, retaining productive beta sequences. When rows share a CDR3 protein, they turn into one entry using the most common DNA and genes. This sample holds 80,000 to 100,000 distinct CDR3 sequences; roughly 31% were observed only once. The top ten constitute less than 2.5% of the sample. Sequenced: CD4+ T cells, either the whole sample or a sorted fraction (not recorded which). All receptors come from a human donor in good health.

This clonotype was found a few times. The V call is TRBV6-2 or TRBV6-3, the J call TRBJ2-1; D is unresolved. Germline V gives CDR1 MNHEY, CDR2 SVGEGT. Trimming took off 6 bases at V and 5 bases at J, with 8 bases between the two ends. The CDR3 covers 12 residues. CDR3 sequence: CASRPDHNEQFF. CDR3 DNA: TGTGCCAGCAGACCCGATCACAATGAGCAGTTCTTC.

This clonotype was recorded a few times. The chain uses TRBV12-3 or TRBV12-4 and TRBJ2-7, with D perhaps matching TRBD1 (6 bases). The CDR3 extends over 15 amino acids. The V end was cut by 5 bases, the J end by 2 bases, with 16 bases between. The CDR3 DNA reads TGTGCCAGCAGTCCGGGACAAAGAGGACCCTACGAGCAGTACTTC. This gives the protein CASSPGQRGPYEQYF.

In its sample, this clonotype was seen a few times. The V gene is TRBV24-1, the J gene TRBJ2-3; 8 positions match TRBD2. V shed 7 bases and J 1 base; nucleotides not matched to a gene: 0. CDR1 KGHDR and CDR2 SFDVKD come from the germline V gene. The CDR3 covers 13 residues. DNA for the CDR3: TGTGCCACCAGGACTAGCGGCACAGATACGCAGTATTTT. Amino acids: CATRTSGTDTQYF.

The chain has TRBV12-3 or TRBV12-4 and TRBJ2-5, with D unresolved. The CDR3 loop spans 12 amino acids. Trimming removed 6 bases from V and 3 bases from J, with 8 bases in between. CDR3 in amino acids: CASSYIEETQYF. The CDR3, as DNA: TGTGCCAGCAGCTATATCGAAGAGACCCAGTACTTC.